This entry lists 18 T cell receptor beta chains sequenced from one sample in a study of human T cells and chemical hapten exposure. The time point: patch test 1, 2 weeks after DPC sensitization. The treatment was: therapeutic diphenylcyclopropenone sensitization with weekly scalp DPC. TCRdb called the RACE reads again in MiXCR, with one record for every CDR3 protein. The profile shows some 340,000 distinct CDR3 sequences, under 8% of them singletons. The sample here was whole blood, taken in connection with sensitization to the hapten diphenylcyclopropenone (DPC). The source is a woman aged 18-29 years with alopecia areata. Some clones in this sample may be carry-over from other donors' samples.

The CDR3 region has the DNA TGTGCCATCAGTGGTTCAAGCGAGAGCTCCTACGAGCAGTACTTC. This encodes CAISGSSESSYEQYF. The chain employs TRBV10-3 and TRBJ2-7, with D hard to call. The length of the CDR3 is 15 residues. Trimming took off 4 bases at V and 0 bases at J, with 13 bases between the two ends. CDR1 and CDR2 from the germline V gene are ENHRY and SYGVKD.

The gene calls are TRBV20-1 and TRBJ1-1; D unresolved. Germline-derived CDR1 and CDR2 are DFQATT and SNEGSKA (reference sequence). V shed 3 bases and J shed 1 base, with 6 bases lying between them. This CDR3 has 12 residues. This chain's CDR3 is CSASQTNTEAFF. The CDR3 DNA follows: TGCAGTGCTAGTCAGACGAACACTGAAGCTTTCTTT.

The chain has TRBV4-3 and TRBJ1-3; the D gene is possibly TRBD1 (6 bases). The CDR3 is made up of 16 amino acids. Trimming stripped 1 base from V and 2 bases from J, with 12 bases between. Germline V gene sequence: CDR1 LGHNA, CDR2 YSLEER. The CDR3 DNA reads TGCGCCAGCAGCCAAGCTTTCACAGGGCCTGGAAACACCATATATTTT. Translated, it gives CASSQAFTGPGNTIYF.

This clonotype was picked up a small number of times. Here the CDR3 reads CASGTRTSQYF. The CDR3 DNA sequence: TGTGCCAGCGGAACCCGGACTAGTCAGTATTTT. The chain carries TRBV6-5 and TRBJ2-3; 7 nucleotides agree with TRBD2. The CDR3 is made up of 11 amino acids. Germline V lookup: CDR1 MNHEY, CDR2 SVGAGI. V lost 8 bases to trimming and J lost 12 bases; unmatched junction nucleotides: 8.

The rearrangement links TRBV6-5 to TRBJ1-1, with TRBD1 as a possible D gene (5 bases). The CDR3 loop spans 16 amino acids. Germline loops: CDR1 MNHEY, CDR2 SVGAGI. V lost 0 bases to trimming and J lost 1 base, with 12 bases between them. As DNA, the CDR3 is TGTGCCAGCAGTTACTCGAAAGACAGCCCGAACACTGAAGCTTTCTTT. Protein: CASSYSKDSPNTEAFF.

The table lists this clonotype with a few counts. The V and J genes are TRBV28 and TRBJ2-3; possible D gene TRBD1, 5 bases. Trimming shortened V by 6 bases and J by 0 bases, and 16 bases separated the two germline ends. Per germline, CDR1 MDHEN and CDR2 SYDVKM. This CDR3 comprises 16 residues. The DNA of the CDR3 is TGTGCCAGCAGCAACCTGATGGGGCGGAGCACAGATACGCAGTATTTT. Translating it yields CASSNLMGRSTDTQYF.

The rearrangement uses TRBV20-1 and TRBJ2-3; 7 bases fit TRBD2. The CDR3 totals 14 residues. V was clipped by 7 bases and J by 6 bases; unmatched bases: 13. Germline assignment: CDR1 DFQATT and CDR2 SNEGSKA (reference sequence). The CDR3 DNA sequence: TGCAGTGAGGCGAGCGGGGACTATAGGGATACGCAGTATTTT. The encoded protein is CSEASGDYRDTQYF.

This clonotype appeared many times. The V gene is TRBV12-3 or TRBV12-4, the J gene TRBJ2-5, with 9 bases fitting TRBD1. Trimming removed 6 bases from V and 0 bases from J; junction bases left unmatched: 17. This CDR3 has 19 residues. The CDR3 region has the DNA TGTGCCAGCAGCCGAACCGGGACAGGGCCCAGAGTAAACCAAGAGACCCAGTACTTC. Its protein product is CASSRTGTGPRVNQETQYF.

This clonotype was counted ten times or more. The CDR3 reads CASSPEKGDEQYF. In DNA, the CDR3 is TGTGCCAGCTCACCAGAGAAAGGGGACGAGCAGTACTTC. This sequence joins TRBV18 and TRBJ2-7, with D possibly TRBD1 on 5 matching bases. The CDR3 runs 13 residues. Germline assignment: CDR1 KGHSH and CDR2 LQKENI. V lost 2 bases and J lost 5, with 10 bases in between.

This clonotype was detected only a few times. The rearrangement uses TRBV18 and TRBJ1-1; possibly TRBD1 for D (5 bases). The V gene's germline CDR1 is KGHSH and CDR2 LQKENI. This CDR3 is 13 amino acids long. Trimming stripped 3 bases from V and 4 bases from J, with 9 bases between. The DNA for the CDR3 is TGTGCCAGCTCACCGACAGTGGCCACTGAAGCTTTCTTT. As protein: CASSPTVATEAFF.

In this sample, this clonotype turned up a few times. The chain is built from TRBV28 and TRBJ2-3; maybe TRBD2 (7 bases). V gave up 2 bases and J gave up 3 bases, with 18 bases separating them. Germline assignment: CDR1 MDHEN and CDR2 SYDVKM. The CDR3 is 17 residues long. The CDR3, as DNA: TGTGCCAGCAGTTTAAGCTTGCCGGGGGGCCCGACAGATACGCAGTATTTT. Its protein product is CASSLSLPGGPTDTQYF.

CDR3 protein: CASSPRQGEVKGYTF. The CDR3 DNA sequence: TGTGCCAGCAGCCCCAGACAGGGAGAAGTGAAAGGCTACACCTTC. The chain carries TRBV7-2 and TRBJ1-2; 7 bases agree with TRBD1. The CDR3 is 15 residues long. The J segment lost 8 bases and the V segment lost 5 bases, leaving 14 bases of the junction unmatched. Germline CDR1 is SGHTA and CDR2 is FQGNSA. Complete variable domain (other parts from reference TRBV7-2 and TRBJ1-2): GAGVSQSPSNKVTEKGKDVELRCDPISGHTALYWYRQSLGQGLEFLIYFQGNSAPDKSGLPSDRFSAERTGGSVSTLTIQRTQQEDSAVYLCASSPRQGEVKGYTFGSGTRLTVV.

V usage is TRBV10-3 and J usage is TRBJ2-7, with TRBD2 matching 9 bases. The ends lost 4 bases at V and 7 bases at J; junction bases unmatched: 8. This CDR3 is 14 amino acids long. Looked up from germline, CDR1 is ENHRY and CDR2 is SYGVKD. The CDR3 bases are TGTGCCATCAGTGTAGCGGGGGTCCCTCTAGAGCAGTACTTC. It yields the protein CAISVAGVPLEQYF.

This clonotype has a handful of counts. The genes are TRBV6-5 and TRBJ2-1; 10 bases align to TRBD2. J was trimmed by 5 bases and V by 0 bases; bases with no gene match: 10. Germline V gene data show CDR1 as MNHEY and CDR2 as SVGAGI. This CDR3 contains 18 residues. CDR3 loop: CASSYSLGLAGVNNEQFF. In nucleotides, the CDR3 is TGTGCCAGCAGTTACTCCCTCGGTCTAGCGGGGGTAAACAATGAGCAGTTCTTC.

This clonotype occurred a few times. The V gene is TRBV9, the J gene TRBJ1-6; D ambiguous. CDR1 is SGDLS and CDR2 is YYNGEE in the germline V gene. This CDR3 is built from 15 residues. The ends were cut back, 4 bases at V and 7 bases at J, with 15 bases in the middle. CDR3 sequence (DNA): TGTGCCAGCAGCCCCACCCGGACTTTGAATTCACCCCTCCACTTT. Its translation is CASSPTRTLNSPLHF.

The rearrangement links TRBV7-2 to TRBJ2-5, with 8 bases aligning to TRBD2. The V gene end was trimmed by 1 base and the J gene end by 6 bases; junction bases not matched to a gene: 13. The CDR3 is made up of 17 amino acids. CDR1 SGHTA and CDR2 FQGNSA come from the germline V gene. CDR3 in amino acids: CASSLGQASGPPKTQYF. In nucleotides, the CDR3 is TGTGCCAGCAGCTTAGGGCAGGCTAGCGGGCCCCCTAAGACCCAGTACTTC.

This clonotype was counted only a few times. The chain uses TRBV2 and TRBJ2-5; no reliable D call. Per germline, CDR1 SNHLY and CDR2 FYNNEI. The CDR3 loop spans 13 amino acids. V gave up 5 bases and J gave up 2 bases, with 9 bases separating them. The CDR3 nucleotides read TGTGCCAGCAGTAACACTCCGCAAGAGACCCAGTACTTC. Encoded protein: CASSNTPQETQYF.

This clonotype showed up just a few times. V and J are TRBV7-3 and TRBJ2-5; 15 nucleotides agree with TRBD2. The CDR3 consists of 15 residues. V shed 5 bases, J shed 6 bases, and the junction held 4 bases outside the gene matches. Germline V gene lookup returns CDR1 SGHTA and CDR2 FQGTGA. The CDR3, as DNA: TGTGCCAGCAGCCGGACTAGCGGGGGGGCGAAGACCCAGTACTTC. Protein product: CASSRTSGGAKTQYF.